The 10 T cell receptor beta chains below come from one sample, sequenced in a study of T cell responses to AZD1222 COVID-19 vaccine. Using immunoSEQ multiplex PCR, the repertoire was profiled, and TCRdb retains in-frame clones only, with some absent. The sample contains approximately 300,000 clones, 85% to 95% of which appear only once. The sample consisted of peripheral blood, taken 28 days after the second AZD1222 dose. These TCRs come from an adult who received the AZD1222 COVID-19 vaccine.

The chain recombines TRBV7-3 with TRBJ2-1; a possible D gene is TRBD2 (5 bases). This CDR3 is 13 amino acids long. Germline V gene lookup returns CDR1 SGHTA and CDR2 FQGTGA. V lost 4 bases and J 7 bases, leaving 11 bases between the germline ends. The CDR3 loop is CASSYNGGNEQFF. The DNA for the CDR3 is TGTGCCAGCAGCTATAATGGCGGGAATGAGCAGTTCTTC.

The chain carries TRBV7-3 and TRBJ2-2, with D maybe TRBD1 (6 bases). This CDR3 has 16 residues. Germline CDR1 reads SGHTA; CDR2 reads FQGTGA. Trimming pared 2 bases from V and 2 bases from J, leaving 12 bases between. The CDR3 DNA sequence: TGTGCCAGCAGCTTACGCGGCAGGGGCAACACCGGGGAGCTGTTTTTT. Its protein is CASSLRGRGNTGELFF.

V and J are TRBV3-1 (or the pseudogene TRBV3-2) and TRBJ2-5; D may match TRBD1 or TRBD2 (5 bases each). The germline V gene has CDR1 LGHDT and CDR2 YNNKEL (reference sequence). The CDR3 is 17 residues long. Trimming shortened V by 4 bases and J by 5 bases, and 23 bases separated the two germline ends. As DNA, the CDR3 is TGTGCCAGCAGCCTAGTGGGGGTTGGCCCACCGGGGGAGACCCAGTACTTC. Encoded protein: CASSLVGVGPPGETQYF.

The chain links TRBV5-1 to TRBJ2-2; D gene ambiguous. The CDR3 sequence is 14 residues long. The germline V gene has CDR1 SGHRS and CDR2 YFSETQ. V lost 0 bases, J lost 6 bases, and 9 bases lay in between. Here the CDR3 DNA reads TGCGCCAGCAGCTTGGAAGGGCCGTCCGGGGAGCTGTTTTTT. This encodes CASSLEGPSGELFF. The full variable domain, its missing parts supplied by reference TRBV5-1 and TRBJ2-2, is KAGVTQTPRYLIKTRGQQVTLSCSPISGHRSVSWYQQTPGQGLQFLFEYFSETQRNKGNFPGRFSGRQFSNSRSEMNVSTLELGDSALYLCASSLEGPSGELFFGEGSRLTVL.

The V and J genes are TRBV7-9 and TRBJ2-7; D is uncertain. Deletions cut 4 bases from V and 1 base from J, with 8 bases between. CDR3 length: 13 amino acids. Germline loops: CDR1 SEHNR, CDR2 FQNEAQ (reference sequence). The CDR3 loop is CASSSPGSYEQYF. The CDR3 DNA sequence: TGTGCCAGCAGCTCCCCCGGGTCCTACGAGCAGTACTTC.

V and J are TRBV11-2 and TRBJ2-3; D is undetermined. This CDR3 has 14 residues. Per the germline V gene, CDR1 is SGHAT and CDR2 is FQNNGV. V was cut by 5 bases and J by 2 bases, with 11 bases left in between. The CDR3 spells CASSGRTHTDTQYF. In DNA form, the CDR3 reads TGTGCCAGCAGCGGCCGGACCCACACAGATACGCAGTATTTT.

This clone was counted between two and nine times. The CDR3 DNA reads TGTGCCAGCAGCTACGGAGGGTTCATGAACACTGAAGCTTTCTTT. It codes for CASSYGGFMNTEAFF. V and J are TRBV6-5 and TRBJ1-1; D uncertain. CDR1 MNHEY and CDR2 SVGAGI come from the germline V gene. The V and J ends lost 6 bases and 0 bases respectively, with 14 bases between them. The CDR3 extends over 15 amino acids.

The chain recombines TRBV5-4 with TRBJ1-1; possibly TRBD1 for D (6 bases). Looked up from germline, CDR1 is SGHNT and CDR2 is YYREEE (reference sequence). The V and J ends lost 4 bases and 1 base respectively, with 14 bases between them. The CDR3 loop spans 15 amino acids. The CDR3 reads CASSPGGGGNTEAFF. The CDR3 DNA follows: TGTGCCAGCAGCCCCGGGGGAGGGGGGAACACTGAAGCTTTCTTT.

Written as DNA, the CDR3 is TGTGCCAGCTCTCCGAGCGGGTGGGGCTCCTACGAGCAGTACTTC. This encodes CASSPSGWGSYEQYF. The chain is built from TRBV18 and TRBJ2-7; possibly TRBD2 for D (6 bases). The CDR3 sequence is 15 residues long. V shed 6 bases and J shed 0 bases, with 15 bases lying between them. CDR1 KGHSH and CDR2 LQKENI come from the germline V gene.

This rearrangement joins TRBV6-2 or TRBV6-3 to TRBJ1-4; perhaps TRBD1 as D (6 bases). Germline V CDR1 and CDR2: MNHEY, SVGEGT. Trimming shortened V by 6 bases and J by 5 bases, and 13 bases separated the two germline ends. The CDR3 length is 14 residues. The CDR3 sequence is CASSTGQPNEKLFF. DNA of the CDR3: TGTGCCAGCAGCACTGGACAGCCAAATGAAAAACTGTTTTTT.